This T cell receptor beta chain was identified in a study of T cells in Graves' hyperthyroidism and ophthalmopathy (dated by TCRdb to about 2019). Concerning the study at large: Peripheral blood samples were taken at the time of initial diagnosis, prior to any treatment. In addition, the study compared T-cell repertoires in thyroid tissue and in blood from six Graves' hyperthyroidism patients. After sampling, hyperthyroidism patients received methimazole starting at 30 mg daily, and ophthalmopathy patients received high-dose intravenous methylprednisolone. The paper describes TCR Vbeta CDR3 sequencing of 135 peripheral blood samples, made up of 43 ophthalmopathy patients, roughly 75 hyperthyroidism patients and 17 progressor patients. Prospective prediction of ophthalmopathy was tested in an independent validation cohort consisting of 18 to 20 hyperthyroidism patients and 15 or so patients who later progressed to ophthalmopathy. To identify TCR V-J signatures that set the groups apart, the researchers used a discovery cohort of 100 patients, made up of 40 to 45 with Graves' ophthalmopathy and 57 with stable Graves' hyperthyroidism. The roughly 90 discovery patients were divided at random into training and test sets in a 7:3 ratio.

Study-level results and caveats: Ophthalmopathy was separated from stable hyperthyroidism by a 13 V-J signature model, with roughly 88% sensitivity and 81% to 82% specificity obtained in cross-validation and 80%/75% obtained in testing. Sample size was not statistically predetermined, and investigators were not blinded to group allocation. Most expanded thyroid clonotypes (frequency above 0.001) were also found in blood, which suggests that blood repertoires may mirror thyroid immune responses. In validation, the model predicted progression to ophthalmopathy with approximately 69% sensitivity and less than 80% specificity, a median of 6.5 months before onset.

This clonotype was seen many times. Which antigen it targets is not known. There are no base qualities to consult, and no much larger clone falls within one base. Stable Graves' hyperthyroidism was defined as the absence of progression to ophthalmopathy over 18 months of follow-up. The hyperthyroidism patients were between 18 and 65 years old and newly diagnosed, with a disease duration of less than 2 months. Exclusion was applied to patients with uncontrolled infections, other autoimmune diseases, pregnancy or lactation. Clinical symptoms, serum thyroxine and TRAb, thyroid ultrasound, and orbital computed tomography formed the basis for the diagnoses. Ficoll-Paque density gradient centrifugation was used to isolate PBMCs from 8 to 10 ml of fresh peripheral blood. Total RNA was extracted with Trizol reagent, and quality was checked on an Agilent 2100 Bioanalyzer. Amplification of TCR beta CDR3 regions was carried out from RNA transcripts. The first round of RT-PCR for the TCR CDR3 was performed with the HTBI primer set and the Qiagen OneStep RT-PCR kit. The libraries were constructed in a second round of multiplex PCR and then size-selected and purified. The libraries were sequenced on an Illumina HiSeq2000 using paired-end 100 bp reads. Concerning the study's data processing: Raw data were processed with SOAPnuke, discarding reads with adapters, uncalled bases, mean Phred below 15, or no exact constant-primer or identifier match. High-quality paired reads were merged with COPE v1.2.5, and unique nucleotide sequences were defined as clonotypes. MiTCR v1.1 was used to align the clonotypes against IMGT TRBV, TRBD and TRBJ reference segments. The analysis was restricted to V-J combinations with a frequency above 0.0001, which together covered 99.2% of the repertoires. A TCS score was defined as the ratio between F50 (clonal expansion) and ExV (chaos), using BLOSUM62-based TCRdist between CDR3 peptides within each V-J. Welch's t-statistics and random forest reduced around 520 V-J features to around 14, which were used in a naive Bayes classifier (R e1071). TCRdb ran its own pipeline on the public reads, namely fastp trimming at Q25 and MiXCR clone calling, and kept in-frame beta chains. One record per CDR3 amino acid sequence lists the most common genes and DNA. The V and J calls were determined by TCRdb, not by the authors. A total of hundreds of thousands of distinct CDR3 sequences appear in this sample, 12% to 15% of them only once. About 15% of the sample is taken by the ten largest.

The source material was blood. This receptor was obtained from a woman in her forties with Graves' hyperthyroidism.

The sequenced DNA: TGTGCCAGCAGCAGACAGGGTGGTTCAGATACGCAGTATTTT. This encodes CASSRQGGSDTQYF. This receptor chain uses TRBV12-3 or TRBV12-4 and TRBJ2-3; 7 central nucleotides agree with TRBD1. There are 14 amino acids in the CDR3, from cysteine to phenylalanine inclusive. Just the 42-base CDR3 DNA is kept, in frame starting at base 1. The V end gives up 6 bases and the J end 4 bases, leaving 7 bases in the junction not matched to a gene.